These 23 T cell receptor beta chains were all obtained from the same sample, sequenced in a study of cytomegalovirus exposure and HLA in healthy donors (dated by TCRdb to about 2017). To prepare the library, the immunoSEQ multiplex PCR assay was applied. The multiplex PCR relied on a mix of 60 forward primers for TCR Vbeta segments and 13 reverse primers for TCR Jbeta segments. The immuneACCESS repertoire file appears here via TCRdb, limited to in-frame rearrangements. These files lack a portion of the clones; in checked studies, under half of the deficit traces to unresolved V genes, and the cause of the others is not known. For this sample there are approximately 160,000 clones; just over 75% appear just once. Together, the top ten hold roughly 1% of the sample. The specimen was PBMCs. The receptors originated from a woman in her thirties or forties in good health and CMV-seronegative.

The CDR3 DNA sequence: TGTGCCTGGAGTTCTACCCGCCGGGACAGAGCGGATGAAGCTTTCTTT. This translates into CAWSSTRRDRADEAFF. The V call is TRBV30, the J call TRBJ1-1; TRBD1 matches 7 bases. The CDR3 runs to 16 residues. Germline CDR1 is GTSNPN and CDR2 is SVGIG (reference sequence). Germline trimming cut 2 bases from V and 7 bases from J; bases unmatched to any gene: 16.

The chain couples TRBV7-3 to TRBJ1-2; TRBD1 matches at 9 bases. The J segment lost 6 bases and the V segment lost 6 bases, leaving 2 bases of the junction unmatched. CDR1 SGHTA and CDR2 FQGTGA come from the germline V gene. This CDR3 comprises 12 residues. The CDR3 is CASRRDRDGYTF. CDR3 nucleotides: TGTGCCAGCAGGCGGGACAGGGATGGCTACACCTTC.

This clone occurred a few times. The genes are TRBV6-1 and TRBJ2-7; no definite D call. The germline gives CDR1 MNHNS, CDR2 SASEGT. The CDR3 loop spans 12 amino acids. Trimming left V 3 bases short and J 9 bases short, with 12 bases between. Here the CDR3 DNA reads TGTGCCAGCAGTGAGCTAGAACCCCTGCAGTACTTC. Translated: CASSELEPLQYF.

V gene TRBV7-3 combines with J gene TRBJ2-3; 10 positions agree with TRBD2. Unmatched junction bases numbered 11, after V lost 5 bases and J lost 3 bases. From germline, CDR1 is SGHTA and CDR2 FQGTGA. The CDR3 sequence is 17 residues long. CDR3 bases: TGTGCCAGCAGCCCCCGGACTAGCGGTCTACTTACAGATACGCAGTATTTT. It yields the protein CASSPRTSGLLTDTQYF.

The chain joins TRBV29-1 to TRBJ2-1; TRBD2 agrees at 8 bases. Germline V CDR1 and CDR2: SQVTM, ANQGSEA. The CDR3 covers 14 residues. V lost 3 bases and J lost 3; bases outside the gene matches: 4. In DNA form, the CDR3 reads TGCAGCGTTGACGTAAGCGGGAGCTACAATGAGCAGTTCTTC. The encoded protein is CSVDVSGSYNEQFF.

The DNA of the CDR3 is TGCGCCAGCAGCCCGGAGACTGCTTTCTACGAGCAGTACTTC. Its protein is CASSPETAFYEQYF. The V and J genes are TRBV5-1 and TRBJ2-7, with D unclear. This CDR3 is built from 14 residues. CDR1 is SGHRS, CDR2 YFSETQ, per germline. V was cut by 4 bases and J by 3 bases, with 14 bases left in between.

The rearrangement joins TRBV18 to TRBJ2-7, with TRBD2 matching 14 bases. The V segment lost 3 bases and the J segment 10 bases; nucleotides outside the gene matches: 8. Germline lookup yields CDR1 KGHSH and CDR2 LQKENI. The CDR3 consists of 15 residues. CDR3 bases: TGTGCCAGCTCACCGGAGGGACTAGCGGGAGCCCTCCAGTACTTC. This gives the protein CASSPEGLAGALQYF.

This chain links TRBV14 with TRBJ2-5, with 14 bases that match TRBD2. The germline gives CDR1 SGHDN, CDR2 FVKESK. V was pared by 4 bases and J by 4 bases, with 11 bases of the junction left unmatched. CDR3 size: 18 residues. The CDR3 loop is CASSLGLAGGGFGETQYF. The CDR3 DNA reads TGTGCCAGCAGCCTCGGACTAGCGGGAGGAGGGTTCGGAGAGACCCAGTACTTC.

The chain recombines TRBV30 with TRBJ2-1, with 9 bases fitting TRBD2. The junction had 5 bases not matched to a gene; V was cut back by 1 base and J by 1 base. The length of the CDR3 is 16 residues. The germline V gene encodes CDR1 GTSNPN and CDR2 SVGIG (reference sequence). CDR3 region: CAWSGGTSLSYNEQFF. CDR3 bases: TGTGCCTGGAGTGGTGGGACTAGCCTATCCTACAATGAGCAGTTCTTC.

CDR3 sequence reads: CASSLSRWDTQYF. CDR3 DNA: TGTGCCAGCAGCTTATCCAGGTGGGATACGCAGTATTTT. V is TRBV7-6 and J is TRBJ2-3; D remains unclear. The V gene lost 2 bases and the J gene lost 6 bases, with 9 bases spanning the gap. The germline V gene encodes CDR1 SGHVS and CDR2 FNYEAQ. The CDR3 consists of 13 residues.

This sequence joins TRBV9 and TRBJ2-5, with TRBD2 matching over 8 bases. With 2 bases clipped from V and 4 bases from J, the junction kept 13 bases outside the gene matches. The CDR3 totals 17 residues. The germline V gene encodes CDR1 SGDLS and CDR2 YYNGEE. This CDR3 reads CASSVRPLAGGGETQYF. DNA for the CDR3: TGTGCCAGCAGCGTTCGACCTCTGGCGGGAGGCGGAGAGACCCAGTACTTC.

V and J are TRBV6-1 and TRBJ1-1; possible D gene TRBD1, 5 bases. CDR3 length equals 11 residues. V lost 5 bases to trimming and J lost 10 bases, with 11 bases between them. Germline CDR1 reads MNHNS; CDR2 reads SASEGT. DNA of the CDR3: TGTGCCAGCAGTATCCCAGGGCTAGCTTTCTTT. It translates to CASSIPGLAFF.

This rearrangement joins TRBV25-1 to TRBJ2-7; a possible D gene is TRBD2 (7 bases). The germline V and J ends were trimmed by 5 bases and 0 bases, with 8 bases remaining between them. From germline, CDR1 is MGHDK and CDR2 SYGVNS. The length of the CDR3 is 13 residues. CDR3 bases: TGTGCCAGCAGTCGGGGGGCCTCCTACGAGCAGTACTTC. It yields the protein CASSRGASYEQYF.

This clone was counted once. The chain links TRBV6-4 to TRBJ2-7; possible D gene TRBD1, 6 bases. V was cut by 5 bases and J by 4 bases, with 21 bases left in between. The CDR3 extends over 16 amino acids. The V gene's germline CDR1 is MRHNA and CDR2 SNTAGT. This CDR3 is CASSSPCQGISYEQYF. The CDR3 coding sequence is TGTGCCAGCAGTTCCCCCTGTCAGGGGATTTCTTACGAGCAGTACTTC.

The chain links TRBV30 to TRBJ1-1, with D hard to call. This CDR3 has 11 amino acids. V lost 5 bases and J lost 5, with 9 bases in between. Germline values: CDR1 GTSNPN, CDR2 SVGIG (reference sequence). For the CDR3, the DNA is TGTGCCTGGTCTAGGTTGACTGAAGCTTTCTTT. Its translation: CAWSRLTEAFF.

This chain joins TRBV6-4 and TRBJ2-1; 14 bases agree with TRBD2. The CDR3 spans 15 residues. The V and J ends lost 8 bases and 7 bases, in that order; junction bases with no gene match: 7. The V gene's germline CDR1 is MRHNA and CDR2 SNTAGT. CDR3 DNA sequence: TGTGCCAGCGGACTAGCGGGAGGCCCCGTTAATGAGCAGTTCTTC. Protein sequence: CASGLAGGPVNEQFF.

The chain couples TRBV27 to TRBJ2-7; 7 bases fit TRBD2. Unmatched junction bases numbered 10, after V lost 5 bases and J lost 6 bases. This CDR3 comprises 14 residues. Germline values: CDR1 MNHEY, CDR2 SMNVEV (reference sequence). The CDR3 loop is CASSLLGGSREQYF. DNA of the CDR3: TGTGCCAGCAGTCTCCTGGGCGGGAGCCGCGAGCAGTACTTC.

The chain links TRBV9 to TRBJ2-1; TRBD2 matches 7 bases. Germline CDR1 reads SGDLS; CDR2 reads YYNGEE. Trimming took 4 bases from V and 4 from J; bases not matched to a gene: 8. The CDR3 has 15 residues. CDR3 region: CASSPLAATYNEQFF. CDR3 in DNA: TGTGCCAGCAGCCCTCTAGCGGCTACGTACAATGAGCAGTTCTTC.

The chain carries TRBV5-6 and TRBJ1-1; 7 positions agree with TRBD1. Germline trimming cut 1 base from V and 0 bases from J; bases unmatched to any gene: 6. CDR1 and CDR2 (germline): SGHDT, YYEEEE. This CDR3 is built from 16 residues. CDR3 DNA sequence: TGTGCCAGCAGCTTGTCGGTGGGACAGCTGAACACTGAAGCTTTCTTT. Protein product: CASSLSVGQLNTEAFF.

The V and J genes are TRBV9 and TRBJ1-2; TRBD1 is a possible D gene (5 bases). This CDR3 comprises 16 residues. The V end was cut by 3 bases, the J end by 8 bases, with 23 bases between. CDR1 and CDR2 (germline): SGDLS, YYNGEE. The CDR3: CASSASYLQGEGGYTF. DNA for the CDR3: TGTGCCAGCAGCGCATCTTATCTTCAGGGTGAAGGGGGCTACACCTTC.

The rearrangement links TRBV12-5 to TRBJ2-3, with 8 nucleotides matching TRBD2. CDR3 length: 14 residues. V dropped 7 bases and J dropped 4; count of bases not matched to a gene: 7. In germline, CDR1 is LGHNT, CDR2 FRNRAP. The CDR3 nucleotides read TGTGCTAGTGCCCCCGGGACTAGATCAGATACGCAGTATTTT. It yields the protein CASAPGTRSDTQYF.

CDR3 nucleotides: TGTGCCAGCAGTGATCAGGGCCCGCTTGGGGCCCAGCATTTT. Translation gives CASSDQGPLGAQHF. This chain uses TRBV2 with TRBJ1-5; maybe TRBD1 (5 bases). This CDR3 is built from 14 residues. CDR1 is SNHLY and CDR2 is FYNNEI in the germline V gene. The V gene lost 3 bases and the J gene lost 11 bases, with 17 bases spanning the gap.

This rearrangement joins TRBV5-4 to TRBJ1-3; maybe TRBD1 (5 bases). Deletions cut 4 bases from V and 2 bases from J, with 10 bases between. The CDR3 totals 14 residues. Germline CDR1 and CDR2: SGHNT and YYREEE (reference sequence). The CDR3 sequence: CASSTSGTGNTIYF. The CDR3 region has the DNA TGTGCCAGCAGCACCTCAGGGACTGGAAACACCATATATTTT.